Following are 23 T cell receptor beta chains from one sample sequenced in a study of blood T cell repertoires in COVID-19 (dated by TCRdb to about 2020). The library relied on the immunoSEQ multiplex PCR assay. TCRdb mirrors the immuneACCESS table, restricted to in-frame sequences. Some clones are absent from its copies; in checked studies, under half trace to an unresolved V gene, and the reason for the others is unknown. The sample table records some 320,000 clones; 85% to 90% of these occur just once. The ten largest clones add up to 8.5% to 14% of the sample. Sequencing used peripheral blood. The receptors shown here come from a woman in her 30s with COVID-19, enrolled during active disease.

CDR3 DNA: TGTGCCAGCAGTGCTGAGCACAGTTTACAGCCCCAGCATTTT. It encodes CASSAEHSLQPQHF. The chain has TRBV2 and TRBJ1-5; no clear D. This CDR3 region has 14 residues. Trimming took 4 bases from V and 7 from J, leaving 14 bases between them. The V gene's germline CDR1 is SNHLY and CDR2 FYNNEI.

The chain joins TRBV6-5 to TRBJ1-3; D not resolved. The CDR3 runs to 11 residues. With 7 bases removed from V and 8 bases from J, the gap between germline ends came to 9 bases. Germline CDR1 reads MNHEY; CDR2 reads SVGAGI. The CDR3 spells CASTDADTIYF. The DNA of the CDR3 is TGTGCCAGCACAGACGCGGACACCATATATTTT.

V is TRBV11-2 and J is TRBJ2-1; 7 bases are shared with TRBD2. This CDR3 has 16 residues. J gave up 2 bases and V 5 bases, and 9 bases lay outside the gene matches. CDR1 SGHAT and CDR2 FQNNGV come from the germline V gene. The CDR3 DNA follows: TGTGCCAGCAGCCAGTCCGTAGCGGGCCCCTACAATGAGCAGTTCTTC. Amino acids: CASSQSVAGPYNEQFF.

The V gene is TRBV10-3, the J gene TRBJ1-1; TRBD1 aligns across 8 bases. The germline V gene has CDR1 ENHRY and CDR2 SYGVKD. This CDR3 contains 15 residues. V gave up 2 bases and J gave up 5 bases; unmatched junction bases: 7. The CDR3 region has the DNA TGTGCCATCAGTGAGCCGGACAGGGCAGGGACTGAAGCTTTCTTT. Amino acids: CAISEPDRAGTEAFF.

Concerning this clone itself: Other DNA sequences in the same sample also yield this CDR3. The rearrangement joins TRBV6-5 to TRBJ1-3; TRBD1 agrees at 7 bases. With 4 bases clipped from V and 4 bases from J, the junction kept 1 base outside the gene matches. Germline CDR1 reads MNHEY; CDR2 reads SVGAGI. The CDR3 is 13 residues long. CDR3 region: CASSSDRGNTIYF. The CDR3, as DNA: TGTGCCAGCAGTTCGGACAGGGGAAACACCATATATTTT.

The CDR3 protein is CASSYSRLRDGYGYTF. For the CDR3, the DNA is TGTGCCAGCAGTTACTCCCGACTAAGGGATGGCTATGGCTACACCTTC. The chain joins TRBV6-6 to TRBJ1-2; D is undetermined. The germline CDR1 and CDR2 sequences are MNHNY and SVGAGI (reference sequence). CDR3 size: 16 residues. V lost 0 bases and J lost 4, with 15 bases in between.

The chain combines TRBV9 with TRBJ1-1; D not certain. Per germline, CDR1 SGDLS and CDR2 YYNGEE. The CDR3 loop spans 13 amino acids. V lost 4 bases to trimming and J lost 1 base, with 8 bases between them. The CDR3: CASSPLPNTEAFF. The CDR3 DNA is TGTGCCAGCAGCCCCCTTCCGAACACTGAAGCTTTCTTT.

J is TRBJ2-7 and V is TRBV18; D unclear. Per the germline V gene, CDR1 is KGHSH and CDR2 is LQKENI. The CDR3 extends over 11 amino acids. Trimming shortened V by 5 bases and J by 2 bases, and 4 bases separated the two germline ends. CDR3 in amino acids: CASSSTYEQYF. The CDR3 DNA is TGTGCCAGCTCATCAACCTACGAGCAGTACTTC.

V usage is TRBV6-1 and J usage is TRBJ2-1; weak D call: TRBD2 (6 bases). Between the trimmed V and J ends, which lost 1 base and 11 bases, there was a span of 21 bases. This CDR3 is built from 16 residues. Germline CDR1 is MNHNS and CDR2 is SASEGT. The CDR3: CASSEVVTRRGKKQFF. The CDR3 DNA follows: TGTGCCAGCAGTGAAGTCGTAACCCGGAGGGGTAAGAAGCAGTTCTTC.

The chain has TRBV19 and TRBJ1-5; D possibly corresponds to TRBD1 (5 bases). Trimming removed 7 bases at V and 5 bases at J, with 18 bases between. Germline CDR1 reads LNHDA; CDR2 reads SQIVND (reference sequence). The CDR3 spans 15 residues. The CDR3 nucleotides are TGTGCCAGTAAAGGGGCAGGGCCTTCGTATCAGCCCCAGCATTTT. Residues: CASKGAGPSYQPQHF.

This clone is a singleton in its sample. This sequence joins TRBV2 and TRBJ1-2; D is ambiguous. Trimming took 8 bases from V and 3 from J, leaving 13 bases between them. This CDR3 region has 13 residues. Germline-derived CDR1 and CDR2 are SNHLY and FYNNEI. The CDR3 protein is CASSAEQYYGYTF. Here the CDR3 DNA reads TGTGCCAGCTCTGCAGAACAATACTATGGCTACACCTTC.

This CDR3 is CASSVGRYPADTQYF. The DNA for the CDR3 is TGTGCCAGCAGCGTAGGCAGATACCCCGCAGATACGCAGTATTTT. The gene calls are TRBV9 and TRBJ2-3; D remains ambiguous. The germline CDR1 and CDR2 sequences are SGDLS and YYNGEE. V lost 0 bases and J 4 bases, leaving 12 bases between the germline ends. The CDR3 extends over 15 amino acids.

The V gene is TRBV10-2, the J gene TRBJ2-2, with 10 nucleotides matching TRBD1. The CDR3 is 15 residues long. Germline CDR1 is WSHSY and CDR2 is SAAADI. V gave up 6 bases and J gave up 6 bases; unmatched junction bases: 7. The CDR3 region has the DNA TGCGCCAGCAGAACCGGGACAGGGGACGCCGGGGAGCTGTTTTTT. Its translation: CASRTGTGDAGELFF.

The chain combines TRBV11-3 with TRBJ1-1; the D gene is possibly TRBD1 (5 bases). V lost 2 bases and J lost 0, with 10 bases in between. The CDR3 totals 15 residues. CDR1 is SGHNT and CDR2 is YENEEA in the germline V gene. CDR3 sequence (DNA): TGTGCCAGCAGCTTAAGGGGTGGAATGAACACTGAAGCTTTCTTT. This translates into CASSLRGGMNTEAFF.

The V call is TRBV7-2, the J call TRBJ1-2, with 7 bases matching TRBD1. With V trimmed by 3 bases and J by 8 bases, 9 bases remained unmatched. The germline V gene encodes CDR1 SGHTA and CDR2 FQGNSA. This CDR3 comprises 14 residues. Here the CDR3 DNA reads TGTGCCAGCAGCTTCCAGGGGGGTTTCGCGGGCTACACCTTC. Translation: CASSFQGGFAGYTF. Drawing the rest from reference TRBV7-2 and TRBJ1-2, the complete variable domain is GAGVSQSPSNKVTEKGKDVELRCDPISGHTALYWYRQSLGQGLEFLIYFQGNSAPDKSGLPSDRFSAERTGGSVSTLTIQRTQQEDSAVYLCASSFQGGFAGYTFGSGTRLTVV.

The genes are TRBV6-1 and TRBJ1-1, with D unclear. Germline CDR1 and CDR2: MNHNS and SASEGT. This CDR3 comprises 14 residues. V was cut by 1 base and J by 3 bases, with 9 bases left in between. The CDR3 reads CASSEVWGDTEAFF. CDR3 in DNA: TGTGCCAGCAGTGAAGTCTGGGGAGACACTGAAGCTTTCTTT.

The V gene is TRBV6-2 or TRBV6-3, the J gene TRBJ2-2; 9 nucleotides match TRBD2. Germline values: CDR1 MNHEY, CDR2 SVGEGT. The CDR3 spans 20 residues. V was clipped by 0 bases and J by 2 bases; unmatched bases: 13. CDR3 in DNA: TGTGCCAGCAGTTACTCGATCTCTAGCGGGGAGATATTTAACACCGGGGAGCTGTTTTTT. This codes for CASSYSISSGEIFNTGELFF.

This clone was seen a few times. The rearrangement links TRBV28 to TRBJ1-1; 10 bases agree with TRBD1. CDR1 is MDHEN, CDR2 SYDVKM, per germline. Losses at the gene ends were 7 bases for V and 0 bases for J; bases not matched to a gene: 8. This CDR3 is built from 16 residues. The CDR3 DNA sequence: TGTGCCAGCACCGCGCGGACAGGGGGGTTGAACACTGAAGCTTTCTTT. This sequence encodes CASTARTGGLNTEAFF.

The CDR3 here is CASSLEGGASYNEQFF. The CDR3 DNA reads TGTGCCAGCAGCTTAGAAGGGGGGGCGAGTTACAATGAGCAGTTCTTC. V gene TRBV7-2 combines with J gene TRBJ2-1; D possibly corresponds to TRBD2 (7 bases). V was shortened by 1 base and J by 4 bases, with 14 bases between the two germline ends. This CDR3 contains 16 residues. From germline, CDR1 is SGHTA and CDR2 FQGNSA.

The chain links TRBV7-2 to TRBJ1-2; 7 bases map to TRBD1. Trimming took 2 bases from V and 8 from J; bases not matched to a gene: 8. The CDR3 totals 14 residues. Germline CDR1 is SGHTA and CDR2 is FQGNSA. CDR3 in amino acids: CASSLPPGGRGYTF. The CDR3 region has the DNA TGTGCCAGCAGCTTACCTCCAGGGGGGCGAGGCTACACCTTC.

This chain links TRBV28 with TRBJ2-1; 7 bases map to TRBD1. Germline V lookup: CDR1 MDHEN, CDR2 SYDVKM. This CDR3 has 15 residues. The V gene end was trimmed by 6 bases and the J gene end by 7 bases; junction bases not matched to a gene: 12. The CDR3 nucleotides are TGTGCCAGCAGGTCAGCAGGGGGTGAGGAGAATGAGCAGTTCTTC. Its protein product is CASRSAGGEENEQFF.

V gene TRBV3-1 (or the pseudogene TRBV3-2) combines with J gene TRBJ1-4; the D gene is possibly TRBD1 (6 bases). The V and J ends lost 0 bases and 14 bases respectively, with 10 bases between them. The CDR3 has 12 amino acids. Looked up from germline, CDR1 is LGHDT and CDR2 is YNNKEL (reference sequence). The CDR3 coding sequence is TGTGCCAGCAGCCAAGATCGTCAGGGGCTGTTTTTT. Residues: CASSQDRQGLFF.

The rearrangement links TRBV9 to TRBJ2-5; D is uncertain. Trimming stripped 3 bases from V and 5 bases from J, with 14 bases between. The germline V gene encodes CDR1 SGDLS and CDR2 YYNGEE. The CDR3 has 14 amino acids. CDR3: CASSEGTTLETQYF. CDR3 bases: TGTGCCAGCAGCGAAGGCACTACCCTGGAGACCCAGTACTTC.